This paragraph reports one T cell receptor (beta chain). These data are taken from a study of T cell changes during pregnancy in multiple sclerosis. The method was immunoSEQ multiplex PCR; TCRdb's version includes in-frame clones alone and lacks a portion of them. The table lists some 60,000 clones, roughly 88% of them singletons, with 1.3% in the top ten. Per the germline V gene, CDR1 is LNHDA and CDR2 is SQIVND (reference sequence). V was trimmed by 5 bases and J by 5 bases, leaving 17 bases between them. There are 15 residues in the CDR3. This receptor was identified in a female donor with multiple sclerosis, enrolled in a pregnancy study. Specimen: peripheral blood, collected in the second trimester of pregnancy. This rearrangement joins TRBV19 to TRBJ2-3, with D perhaps TRBD2 (6 bases). The CDR3 region has the DNA TGTGCCAGTAGTGCGCGGGGCGCTGGGGGAGATACGCAGTATTTT. This codes for CASSARGAGGDTQYF.